This TCR beta chain is drawn from a study of CD8+CD57+ T cells in acquired aplastic anemia. About the research overall: The sorted CD4+ and CD8+ cells yielded an average around 3.4 ug of DNA. Study outcomes and limitations: Simpson's diversity of CD8+ cells was not significantly different in patients compared with controls. Around 27 CD8+ CDR3 sequences occurred in both the patients and the controls.

TCR beta VDJ and CDR3 profiling used genomic DNA as template. TCRdb reanalysed the reads using MiXCR and keeps one entry per CDR3 protein. The repertoire holds 200,000 to 250,000 distinct CDR3 sequences, with around 49% as singletons. CD8+CD57+ cell expansion had been shown by flow cytometry in patients chosen for sequencing. Each patient carried a diagnosis of severe acquired aplastic anemia. The table lists this clonotype with many counts. The antigen remains undetermined. This TCR was sampled from a human donor with aplastic anemia. The sequenced sample consisted of sorted CD4+, CD8+, or CD8+CD57+ T cells (not recorded which) from PBMCs.

The CDR3 spells CASSFRDRGRETQYF. The CDR3 DNA is TGTGCCAGCAGTTTCCGGGACAGGGGGCGTGAGACCCAGTACTTC. This chain connects TRBV6-5 to TRBJ2-5; 12 positions agree with TRBD1. The germline gives CDR1 MNHEY, CDR2 SVGAGI. The CDR3 runs to 15 residues. V was pared by 4 bases and J by 5 bases, with 5 bases of the junction left unmatched.